Listed here is a single T cell receptor (beta chain). The target of this receptor is not known. No per-base quality is available; no much larger clone lies one base away. The sample comes from a study of shared clonotypes between healthy human individuals (TCRdb year 2020). With respect to the entire study: The cohort comprised two women and a few men aged 18 to 49 years. For each donor, three plates each were used for CD4 naive and CD4 memory, two plates were used for CD8 naive, and one plate was used for CD8 memory. The study deeply sequenced blood TCR repertoires of about 5 healthy adults to estimate repertoire size and the extent of clonotype sharing between individuals. To increase sequencing depth and limit assay-specific biases, different laboratories used diverse techniques to prepare libraries and sequence TCR repertoires. Between about 0.94 and 10 billion PBMCs per donor were obtained by leukapheresis. What the work shows at the level of the full study, not this receptor alone: Even with the large sequencing depth, rarefaction of the sorted-subset datasets indicated that sequencing was incomplete. Estimated clonotype richness was generally larger for naive than for memory subsets. Pairwise subsampling led to the expectation that sequencing depth would affect the degree of clonotype sharing among donors. Sampling was limited to blood, and TCR repertoires in tissue likely differ from TCR repertoires in blood. Higher generation probabilities were observed for clonotypes shared by all four sorted-subset donors than for non-shared clonotypes. The small number of donors limited the genetic and exposure-history diversity represented. Sharing across four donors was observed for roughly 5.4% of naive CD4, 3.5% of naive CD8, 2.3% of memory CD4, and roughly 0.4% of memory CD8 clonotypes.

TCR CDR3 regions were amplified from genomic DNA by multiplex PCR using the deep immunoSEQ assay. Extracted genomic DNA from each cell subset was spread evenly across all wells of several immunoSEQ 96-well plates, with each plate serving as a replicate. For sorted subsets, about 200 ng genomic DNA, equal to tens of thousands of T cell genomes, was loaded into each replicate PCR. The purified libraries were quantified using a Qubit 3.0 fluorometer, sized with a Bioanalyzer 2100, and then quantified again using the KAPA Library Quantification kit. A separate single-read 150-cycle Illumina NextSeq 550 flow cell was used to sequence each immunoSEQ 96-well plate. As for the original processing: Because the immunoSEQ output included only junctional sequences and no quality scores, the filtering could not be the same as the filtering used for full-length reads. Sequences were annotated with PyIR, a Python wrapper for IgBLAST v1.9, and V/J genes and CDR3 were assigned using IMGT germline references. Reads with weak V/J assignments (E-value above 1e-6), missing CDR3, stop codons, out-of-frame junctions, or ambiguous translated residues were removed. V3J clonotypes were defined as sequences sharing an identical inferred V gene, J gene, and CDR3 amino acid sequence. Percentage overlap between repertoires was calculated by dividing the number of shared unique clonotypes by the size of the smaller repertoire. Three approaches were used to assess repertoire richness: RTK rarefaction, the Chao1 estimator, and Recon v2.1 estimates of unobserved clonotypes. For all TCRbeta clonotypes obtained by the gDNA method from four donors, generation probabilities were computed with OLGA. In TCRdb, the immuneACCESS table is reduced to in-frame sequences with V and J assigned. These tables do not hold every clone; where another copy was compared, an unresolved V gene accounts for under half, and the others remain unexplained. V and J calls and clone size follow that table, whereas D and trimming were derived from the DNA. The sample table lists roughly 2 million clones, about 95% of them with a count of one. More than 0.1% of the sample goes to the ten largest clones.

From the cysteine up to the phenylalanine, the CDR3 has a length of 14 residues. The sequence is cut down to CDR3 DNA, 42 bases in frame from base 1. Based on the germline V gene, the CDR1 and CDR2 sequences are SGHTA and FQGNSA. Trimming leaves V shorter by 5 bases and J shorter by 4 bases, with the junction holding 5 bases beyond the gene matches. Healthy HIV-negative adults with no recently reported acute infections or vaccinations were included as donors. Every donor was a Caucasian adult residing in Nashville, Tennessee, USA. CD4+ T cells were enriched through magnetic negative selection, after which naive cells were positively selected on CD45RA and the remaining negative fraction served as the memory subset. After blood collection by leukapheresis, PBMCs were isolated using Ficoll-Histopaque density gradient centrifugation and then cryopreserved in the vapor phase of liquid nitrogen. Analytical flow cytometry was used to check the purity and quantity of every magnetically sorted T cell population. From each sorted fraction, genomic DNA was isolated and quantified by UV absorbance on a Nanodrop 2000c.

The rearrangement combines TRBV7-2 with TRBJ2-5, and TRBD1 matches 9 of the central bases. This TCR came from a man between 18 and 29 years old in good health. The sequenced sample was naive CD4+ T cells sorted from blood. Reading the label with the study, this specimen's cell subset or site is: CD45RA+ positively selected. The CDR3 protein is CASSTGTGLETQYF. The sequence in DNA is TGTGCCAGCAGCACAGGGACAGGGTTAGAGACCCAGTACTTC.